This T cell receptor beta chain was sequenced for a study of T-cell memory formation after mild COVID-19. Study overall: Across donors, TCR clusters were largely donor specific. Whole-study results and caveats: CD4+ contracting clones lay mainly in CM and EM, CD8+ ones in EMRA. That cross-reactive memory joined was suggested by some responding clones appearing in pre-infection memory.

Germline values: CDR1 SGHRS, CDR2 YFSETQ. This CDR3 is 15 amino acids long. Between the trimmed V and J ends, which lost 0 bases and 5 bases, there was a span of 15 bases. A few counts support this clonotype. Its antigen is unknown. TCRdb reprocessed the 5' RACE reads with MiXCR, giving one entry per CDR3 protein. The table lists roughly 450,000 distinct CDR3 sequences, about a sixth of them singletons. This receptor was taken from a young man who had mild COVID-19 (a few samples of this study predate the infection). Cell type and time point are not known. This chain uses TRBV5-1 with TRBJ2-7, with D possibly being TRBD1 (6 bases). The sample taken for sequencing was PBMCs or a T cell subset sorted from them (not recorded which). In DNA, the CDR3 is TGCGCCAGCAGCTTGGGGGTACAACAGGGAAACGAGCAGTACTTC. Residues: CASSLGVQQGNEQYF.